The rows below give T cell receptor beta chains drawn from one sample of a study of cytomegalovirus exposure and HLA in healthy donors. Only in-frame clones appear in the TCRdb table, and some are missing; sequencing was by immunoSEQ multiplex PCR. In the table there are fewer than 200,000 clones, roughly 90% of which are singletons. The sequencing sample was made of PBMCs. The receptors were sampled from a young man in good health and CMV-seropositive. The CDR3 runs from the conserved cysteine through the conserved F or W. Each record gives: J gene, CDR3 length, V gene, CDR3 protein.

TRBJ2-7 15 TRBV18 CASSPRSGSTYEQYF
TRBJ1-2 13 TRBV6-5 CASSYRGLSGYTF
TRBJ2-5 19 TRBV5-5 CASSLVGSRTGGQQETQYF
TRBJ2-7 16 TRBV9 CASSPNPGGSPDEQYF
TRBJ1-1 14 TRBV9 CASSVDQGSTEAFF
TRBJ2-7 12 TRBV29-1 CSVPKGAYEQYF
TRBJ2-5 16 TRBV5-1 CASSSGTSGTQETQYF
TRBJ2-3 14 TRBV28 CASRRLAGADTQYF
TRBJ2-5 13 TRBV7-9 CASSPGQHGTQYF
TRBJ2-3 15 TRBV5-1 CASSFASGSTDTQYF
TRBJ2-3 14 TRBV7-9 CASGKDRATDTQYF
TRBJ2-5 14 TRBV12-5 CASGLTGGAETQYF
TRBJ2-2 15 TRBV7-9 CASSLGDRVTGELFF
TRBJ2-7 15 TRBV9 CASSPGFSSSYEQYF
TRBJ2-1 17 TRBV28 CASSYSASGSSYNEQFF
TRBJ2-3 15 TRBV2 CASSRQPPSTDTQYF
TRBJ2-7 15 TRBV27 CASRTGTSGVYEQYF
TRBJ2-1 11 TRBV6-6 CASQRTGEQFF
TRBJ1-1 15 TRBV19 CASSPRDTSNTEAFF
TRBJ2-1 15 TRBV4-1 CASRGTGGTYNEQFF
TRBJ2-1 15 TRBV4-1 CASSQEKGGNNEQFF
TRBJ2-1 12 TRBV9 CASSLTYNEQFF
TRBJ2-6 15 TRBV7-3 CASSTDGAGANVLTF
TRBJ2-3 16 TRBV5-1 CASSLAQRESTDTQYF
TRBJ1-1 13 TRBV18 CASSPPMNTEAFF
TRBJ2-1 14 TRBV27 CASSLGSLSNEQFF
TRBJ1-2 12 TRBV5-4 CASSGTPLSLAF